These 10 T cell receptor beta chains share one sample of origin, sequenced in a study of neurological immune-mediated disorders. In TCRdb, the 5' RACE reads were re-called with MiXCR into one record per CDR3 protein. The sample consists of fewer than 85,000 distinct CDR3 sequences, roughly 4.4% of them appearing once. Sequencing was performed on PBMCs. All receptors come from a woman between 65 and 79 years old with multiple sclerosis.

This clonotype was counted at least ten times. This chain links TRBV4-3 with TRBJ2-6; the D gene is possibly TRBD1 (6 bases). The CDR3 has 16 residues. Germline assignment: CDR1 LGHNA and CDR2 YSLEER. Trimming left V 0 bases short and J 3 bases short, with 9 bases between. Here the CDR3 reads CASSQEGRGGANVLTF. In DNA, the CDR3 is TGCGCCAGCAGCCAAGAGGGCAGGGGTGGGGCCAACGTCCTGACTTTC.

The sample holds many counts of this clonotype. The chain is built from TRBV4-2 and TRBJ2-1; 8 bases match TRBD2. V lost 1 base, J lost 1 base, and 3 bases stayed unmatched. This CDR3 comprises 16 residues. Germline values: CDR1 LGHNA, CDR2 YNFKEQ. Here the CDR3 reads CASSQGGGRSYNEQFF. The CDR3 nucleotides are TGTGCCAGCAGCCAAGGGGGCGGGAGGTCCTACAATGAGCAGTTCTTC.

This clonotype has just a few counts. This chain uses TRBV7-2 with TRBJ1-5; no firm D call. Trimming removed 5 bases at V and 3 bases at J, with 8 bases between. The CDR3 runs to 13 residues. Germline CDR1 is SGHTA and CDR2 is FQGNSA. In DNA, the CDR3 is TGTGCCAGCAGCCCTAAGGACAATCAGCCCCAGCATTTT. This encodes CASSPKDNQPQHF.

This clonotype was observed a handful of times. This rearrangement joins TRBV11-2 to TRBJ2-1; 9 nucleotides agree with TRBD2. From germline, CDR1 is SGHAT and CDR2 FQNNGV. The CDR3 runs 15 residues. V shed 5 bases and J 5 bases; nucleotides not matched to a gene: 7. The CDR3 is CASSLPSGIDNEQFF. CDR3 in DNA: TGTGCCAGCAGCCTACCTAGCGGGATAGACAATGAGCAGTTCTTC.

There are a few counts of this clonotype. CDR3: CATRTGPGTGELFF. CDR3 bases: TGTGCCACCCGGACAGGGCCGGGTACCGGGGAGCTGTTTTTT. The chain joins TRBV15 to TRBJ2-2, with 8 bases lining up with TRBD1. The CDR3 spans 14 residues. J gave up 5 bases and V 8 bases, and 7 bases lay outside the gene matches. In germline, CDR1 is LNHNV, CDR2 YYDKDF (reference sequence).

This clonotype has ten or more counts. V gene TRBV7-2 combines with J gene TRBJ1-1, with TRBD1 matching 7 bases. The V gene end was trimmed by 5 bases and the J gene end by 4 bases; junction bases not matched to a gene: 10. The CDR3 runs 15 residues. CDR1 and CDR2 (germline): SGHTA, FQGNSA. Written as DNA, the CDR3 is TGTGCCAGCAGCGAAAGACAGGGAGGGATCACTGAAGCTTTCTTT. It encodes CASSERQGGITEAFF.

The count of this clonotype is one. This sequence may be a read error, since a much larger clone differs from it by one base. The chain couples TRBV20-1 to TRBJ1-2; D unresolved. The CDR3 has 13 residues. Trimming left V 7 bases short and J 4 bases short, with 16 bases between. Germline CDR1 is DFQATT and CDR2 is SNEGSKA (reference sequence). The DNA of the CDR3 is TGCAGTGATGCAAGTAGTGTGGCCTATGGCTACACCTTC. It translates to CSDASSVAYGYTF.

There are many counts of this clonotype. The J gene is TRBJ2-1, the V gene TRBV6-5; 11 nucleotides align to TRBD2. The CDR3 is made up of 16 amino acids. Germline trimming cut 0 bases from V and 9 bases from J; bases unmatched to any gene: 7. CDR1 is MNHEY, CDR2 SVGAGI, per germline. CDR3 protein: CASSYSASGRTTEQFF. The CDR3 DNA sequence: TGTGCCAGCAGTTACTCAGCTAGCGGGAGGACAACTGAGCAGTTCTTC.

This clonotype was observed at least ten times. The chain has TRBV5-1 and TRBJ2-5; TRBD1 is a possible D gene (6 bases). V lost 0 bases and J lost 4, with 22 bases in between. Germline CDR1 is SGHRS and CDR2 is YFSETQ. The CDR3 has 18 residues. The CDR3 reads CASSLAPPYRGMGETQYF. The CDR3 coding sequence is TGCGCCAGCAGCTTGGCACCTCCCTATAGGGGGATGGGAGAGACCCAGTACTTC.

The V call is TRBV7-2, the J call TRBJ2-1; 7 positions match TRBD1. This CDR3 has 14 amino acids. J lost 13 bases, V lost 7 bases, and 16 bases had no gene match. Germline lookup yields CDR1 SGHTA and CDR2 FQGNSA. CDR3 protein: CASTRRTGQETQFF. CDR3 nucleotide sequence: TGTGCCAGCACCAGGAGGACAGGCCAAGAGACCCAGTTCTTC.